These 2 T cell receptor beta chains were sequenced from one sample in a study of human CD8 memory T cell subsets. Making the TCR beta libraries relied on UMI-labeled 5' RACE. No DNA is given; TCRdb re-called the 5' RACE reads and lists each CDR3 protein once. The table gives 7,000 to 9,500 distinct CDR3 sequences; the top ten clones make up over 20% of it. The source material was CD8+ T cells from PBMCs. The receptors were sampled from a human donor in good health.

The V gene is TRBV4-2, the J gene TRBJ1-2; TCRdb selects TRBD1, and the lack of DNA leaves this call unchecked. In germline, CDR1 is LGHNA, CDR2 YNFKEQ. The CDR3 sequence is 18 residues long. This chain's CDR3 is CASSQDPGQGDVSYGYTF.

The CDR3 protein is CASSLEGRGVDEQFF. This chain connects TRBV7-3 to TRBJ2-1; lacking DNA, the TRBD1 call made by TCRdb goes unchecked. Germline loops: CDR1 SGHTA, CDR2 FQGTGA. The CDR3 spans 15 residues.